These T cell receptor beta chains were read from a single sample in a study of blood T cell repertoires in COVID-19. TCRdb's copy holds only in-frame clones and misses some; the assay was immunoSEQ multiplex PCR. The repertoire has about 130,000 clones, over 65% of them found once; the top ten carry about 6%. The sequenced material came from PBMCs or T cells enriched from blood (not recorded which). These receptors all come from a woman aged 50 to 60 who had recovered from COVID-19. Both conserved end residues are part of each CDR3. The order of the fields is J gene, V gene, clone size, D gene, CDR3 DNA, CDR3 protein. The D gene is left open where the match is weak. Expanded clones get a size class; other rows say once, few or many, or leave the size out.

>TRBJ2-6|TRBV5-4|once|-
TGTGCCAGCAGCTTCCGGAGGTCTGGGGCCAACGTCCTGACTTTC
CASSFRRSGANVLTF
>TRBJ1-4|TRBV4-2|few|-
TGTGCCAGCAGCCAAGATGGGGCCTTTGCAACTAATGAAAAACTGTTTTTT
CASSQDGAFATNEKLFF
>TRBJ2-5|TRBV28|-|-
TGTGCCAGCAGTGGACTTAGAGAGACCCAGTACTTC
CASSGLRETQYF
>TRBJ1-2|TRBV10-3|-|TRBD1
TGTGCCATCAGGGGGGACAGGGGAAAAACCTATGGCTACACCTTC
CAIRGDRGKTYGYTF
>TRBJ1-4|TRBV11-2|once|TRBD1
TGTGCCAGCAGCTGGGGGACAGGGGACGAAAAACTGTTTTTT
CASSWGTGDEKLFF
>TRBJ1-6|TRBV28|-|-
TGTGCCAGCAGCCCTACGAGGGATTCACCCCTCCACTTT
CASSPTRDSPLHF
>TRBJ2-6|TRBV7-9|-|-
TGTGCCAGCAGCTTAGGACGGAGCTCTGGGGCCAACGTCCTGACTTTC
CASSLGRSSGANVLTF
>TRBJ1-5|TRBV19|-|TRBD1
TGTGCCAGTGGGGTGGGACAGAACTTCCACCGCTTAAATCAGCCCCAGCATTTT
CASGVGQNFHRLNQPQHF
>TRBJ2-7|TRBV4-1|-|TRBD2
TGCGCCAGCAGCCATCGCGGGGGGACCTCCGGAGAGCAGTACTTC
CASSHRGGTSGEQYF
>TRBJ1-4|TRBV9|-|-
TGTGCCAGCACCAAAACGGGAGGGGATGAAAAACTGTTTTTT
CASTKTGGDEKLFF
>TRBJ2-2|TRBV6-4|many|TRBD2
TGTGCCAGCAGTGAACTAGCGGGGAACACCGGGGAGCTGTTTTTT
CASSELAGNTGELFF
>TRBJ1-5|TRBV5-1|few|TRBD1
TGCGCCAGCAGCGGACATCTTGGGACAGGGCAGGGTCAGCCCCAGCATTTT
CASSGHLGTGQGQPQHF
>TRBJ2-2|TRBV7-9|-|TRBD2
TGTGCCAGCAGCTTGGGACTAGCGAAGACCGGGGAGCTGTTTTTT
CASSLGLAKTGELFF
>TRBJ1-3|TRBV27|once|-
TGTGCCAGCAGCCCCGGGGGATCCGGAAACACCATATATTTT
CASSPGGSGNTIYF
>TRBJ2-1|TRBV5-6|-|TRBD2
TGTGCCAGCAGCTTGAGCCCTAGCGGGGGCTCTGAGCAGTTCTTC
CASSLSPSGGSEQFF
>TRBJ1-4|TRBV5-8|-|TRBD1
TGTGCCAGCAGCGCCTACGGGACAGGGGAGGAAAAACTGTTTTTT
CASSAYGTGEEKLFF
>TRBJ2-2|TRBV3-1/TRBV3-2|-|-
TGTGCCAGCAGCCAGTCACCCGGCGGGGAGCTGTTTTTT
CASSQSPGGELFF
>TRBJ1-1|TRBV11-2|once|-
TGTGCCAGCAGCTTAGATGTCATGAACACTGAAGCTTTCTTT
CASSLDVMNTEAFF
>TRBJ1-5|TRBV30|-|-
TGTGCCTGGAACCGGCAGGGGAATCAGCCCCAGCATTTT
CAWNRQGNQPQHF
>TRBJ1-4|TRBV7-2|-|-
TGTGCCAGCAGCTTAGCTTGGGCAGTTAATGAAAAACTGTTTTTT
CASSLAWAVNEKLFF
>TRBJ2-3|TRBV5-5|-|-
TGTGCCAGCGGCCGGGACCCAGGGAGGGGGACAGATACGCAGTATTTT
CASGRDPGRGTDTQYF
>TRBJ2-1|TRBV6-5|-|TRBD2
TGTGCCAGCAACGGGGGGGCCGGCAATGAGCAGTTCTTC
CASNGGAGNEQFF
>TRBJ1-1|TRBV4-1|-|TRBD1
TGCGCCAGCAGCCTCGGGACAGGGGGCCTGAACACTGAAGCTTTCTTT
CASSLGTGGLNTEAFF
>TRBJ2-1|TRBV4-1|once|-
TGCGCCAGCAGCCATCGAGGGTACAATGAGCAGTTCTTC
CASSHRGYNEQFF
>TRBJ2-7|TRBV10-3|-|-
TGTGCCATCAGTGAGTGGAGGGGTTTGGGCTACGAGCAGTACTTC
CAISEWRGLGYEQYF
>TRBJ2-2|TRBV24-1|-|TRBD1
TGTGCCACCAGTGATTTTTCAGGGGGCGATGGCGGGGAGCTGTTTTTT
CATSDFSGGDGGELFF
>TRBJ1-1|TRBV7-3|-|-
TGTGCCAGCAGCTTAATGGGGCAGGGAAACACTGAAGCTTTCTTT
CASSLMGQGNTEAFF
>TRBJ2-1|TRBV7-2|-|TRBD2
TGTGCCAGCAGCTTATTCGGGCGGGGGGAATACAATGAGCAGTTCTTC
CASSLFGRGEYNEQFF
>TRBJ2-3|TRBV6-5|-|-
TGTGCCAGCAGCCCCCCGGGGAGCACAGATACGCAGTATTTT
CASSPPGSTDTQYF
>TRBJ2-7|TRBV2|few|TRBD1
TGTGCCACCAGGACAGGCTACACCTACGAGCAGTACTTC
CATRTGYTYEQYF
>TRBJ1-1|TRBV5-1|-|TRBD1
TGCGCCAGCAGCTTGGAGGCAGGGGGCAGTGAAGCTTTCTTT
CASSLEAGGSEAFF
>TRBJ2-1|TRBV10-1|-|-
TGCGCCAGCAGTAGGGCCGGACAGAGTATCAATGAGCAGTTCTTC
CASSRAGQSINEQFF
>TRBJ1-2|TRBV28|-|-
TGTGCCAGCAGTTTATCCCAGACTAACTATGGCTACACCTTC
CASSLSQTNYGYTF
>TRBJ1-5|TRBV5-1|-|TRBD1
TGCGCCAGCAGCTTGTACGCAGGGGGCGCCCAGCCCCAGCATTTT
CASSLYAGGAQPQHF
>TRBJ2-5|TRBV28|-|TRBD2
TGTGCCACTGGGGAGGGCCAAGAGACCCAGTACTTC
CATGEGQETQYF
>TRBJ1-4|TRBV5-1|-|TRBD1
TGCGCCAGCAGCGGGACAGGGGGAACTAATGAAAAACTGTTTTTT
CASSGTGGTNEKLFF
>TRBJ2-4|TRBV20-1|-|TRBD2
TGCAGTGCTAGTGGACTAGCGGGGGGAACAAACATTCAGTACTTC
CSASGLAGGTNIQYF
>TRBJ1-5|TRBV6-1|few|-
TGTGCCAGCAGTGAAATTGTGGGAGGCAATCAGCCCCAGCATTTT
CASSEIVGGNQPQHF
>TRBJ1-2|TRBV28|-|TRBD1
TGTGCCAGCAGTTTCTCCCACAGGGGGCGGTTAGCGAGCTACACCTTC
CASSFSHRGRLASYTF
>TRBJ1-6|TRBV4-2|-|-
TGTGCCAGCAGCCAAGATGGGCAGGTTTCCTATAATTCACCCCTCCACTTT
CASSQDGQVSYNSPLHF
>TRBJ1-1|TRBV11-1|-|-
TGTGCCAGCAGGCAGGCCGTCTCCGGTGGGTCTGAAGCTTTCTTT
CASRQAVSGGSEAFF
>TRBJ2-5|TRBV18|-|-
TGTGCCAGCTCACCACCGTCACAGGGTACGGAGACCCAGTACTTC
CASSPPSQGTETQYF
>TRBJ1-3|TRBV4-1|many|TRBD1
TGCGCCAGCAGCCAACCACAGGGGTTTGGAAACACCATATATTTT
CASSQPQGFGNTIYF
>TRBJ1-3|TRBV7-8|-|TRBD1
TGTGCCAGCACCCTGATGGGACAGGGTGGAGGAAACACCATATATTTT
CASTLMGQGGGNTIYF
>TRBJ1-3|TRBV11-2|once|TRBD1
TGTGCCAGCAGCTACACCGGGACAGCAAACACCATATATTTT
CASSYTGTANTIYF
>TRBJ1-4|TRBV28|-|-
TGTGCCAGCAGTCGTAGAGGGACTAGACTGTTTGAAAAACTGTTTTTT
CASSRRGTRLFEKLFF
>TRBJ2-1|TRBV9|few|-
TGTGCCAGCAGTGATTTGGTTGGGACAAGCTCCTACAATGAGCAGTTCTTC
CASSDLVGTSSYNEQFF